The TCR beta chain described here comes from a study of CD8 T cells in ankylosing spondylitis. This CDR3 contains 12 residues. V lost 4 bases and J 10 bases, leaving 11 bases between the germline ends. Looked up from germline, CDR1 is LGHDT and CDR2 is YNNKEL (reference sequence). The TCR beta libraries were generated through quantitative 5'-RACE incorporating molecular barcodes. A single record per CDR3 protein comes from TCRdb applying MiXCR to the 5' RACE reads. This table has a few hundred thousand distinct CDR3 sequences, around 22% appearing once. The study's findings and limits: The authors found the disease-linked clones to be CD8+ and relatively rare in peripheral blood. Typical of ankylosing spondylitis blood, it appeared, was a TCR beta motif of roughly eight highly homologous variants. Matched ankylosing spondylitis synovial fluid reportedly showed significant enrichment of disease-linked clones.

About this clonotype: Its antigen is unidentified.

The specimen was blood, either unsorted or a sorted T cell fraction (not recorded which). The rearrangement uses TRBV3-1 and TRBJ2-1; D is perhaps TRBD2 (5 bases). The sequence derives from a male donor with ankylosing spondylitis. DNA for the CDR3: TGTGCCAGCAGCCTGGATAGCGCGGAGCAGTTCTTC. It yields the protein CASSLDSAEQFF.